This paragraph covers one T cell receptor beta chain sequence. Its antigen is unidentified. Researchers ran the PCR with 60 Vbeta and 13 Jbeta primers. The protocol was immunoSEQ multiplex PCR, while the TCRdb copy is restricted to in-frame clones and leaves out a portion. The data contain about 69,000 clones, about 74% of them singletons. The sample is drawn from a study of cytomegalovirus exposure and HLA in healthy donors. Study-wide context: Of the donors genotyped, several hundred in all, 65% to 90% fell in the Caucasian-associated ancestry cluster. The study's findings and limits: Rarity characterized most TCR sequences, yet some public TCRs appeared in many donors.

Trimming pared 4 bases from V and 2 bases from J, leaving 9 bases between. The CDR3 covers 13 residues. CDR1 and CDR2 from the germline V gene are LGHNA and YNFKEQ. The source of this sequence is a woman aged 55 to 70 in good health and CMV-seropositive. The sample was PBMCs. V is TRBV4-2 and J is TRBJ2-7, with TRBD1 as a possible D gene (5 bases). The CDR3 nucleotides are TGTGCCAGCAGCCGGGGCCAGACCTACGAGCAGTACTTC. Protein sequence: CASSRGQTYEQYF.